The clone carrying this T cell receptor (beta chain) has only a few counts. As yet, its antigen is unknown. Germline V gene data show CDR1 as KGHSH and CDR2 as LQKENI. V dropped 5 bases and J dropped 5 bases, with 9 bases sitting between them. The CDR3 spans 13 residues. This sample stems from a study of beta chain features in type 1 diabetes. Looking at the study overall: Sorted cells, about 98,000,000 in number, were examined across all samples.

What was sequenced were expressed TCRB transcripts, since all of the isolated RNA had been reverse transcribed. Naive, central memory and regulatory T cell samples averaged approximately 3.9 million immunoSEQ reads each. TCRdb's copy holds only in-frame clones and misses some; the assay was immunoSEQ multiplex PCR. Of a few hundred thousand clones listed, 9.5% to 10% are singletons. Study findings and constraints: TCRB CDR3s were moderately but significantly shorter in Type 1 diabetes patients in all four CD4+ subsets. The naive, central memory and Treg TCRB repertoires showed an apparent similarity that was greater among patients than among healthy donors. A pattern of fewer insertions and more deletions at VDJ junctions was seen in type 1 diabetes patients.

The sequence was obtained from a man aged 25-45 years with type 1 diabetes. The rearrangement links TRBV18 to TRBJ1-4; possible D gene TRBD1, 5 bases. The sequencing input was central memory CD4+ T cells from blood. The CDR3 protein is CASSGGRNEKLFF. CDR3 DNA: TGTGCCAGCTCAGGGGGAAGGAATGAAAAACTGTTTTTT.